This T cell receptor (beta chain) emerged from a study of shared clonotypes between healthy human individuals (dated by TCRdb to 2020 to 2021). Study-wide context: The cohort included a few men and a couple of women between 18 and 49 years of age. Per donor, three plates each were used for CD4 naive and CD4 memory, two for CD8 naive, and one for CD8 memory. Blood TCR repertoires of five healthy adults were deeply sequenced to estimate repertoire size and the extent of clonotype sharing between individuals. Libraries were prepared and TCR repertoires were sequenced by different laboratories using diverse techniques, in order to increase sequencing depth and limit assay-specific biases. Per donor, leukapheresis produced somewhere between about 0.85 and 9.5 billion PBMCs. Study-wide conclusions, independent of this receptor: Clonotypes shared by all four sorted-subset donors showed higher generation probabilities than non-shared clonotypes. Estimated clonotype richness was generally larger for naive than for memory subsets. Sampling was restricted to blood, and TCR repertoires in tissues likely differ from the TCR repertoires found in blood. Rarefaction of sorted-subset datasets indicated incomplete sequencing despite the large sequencing depth. Based on pairwise subsampling, the degree of clonotype sharing among donors was expected to be affected by sequencing depth. Sharing across a handful of donors was observed for around 4.8% of naive CD4, about 3.2% of naive CD8, 2% to 2.5% of memory CD4, and about 0.4% of memory CD8 clonotypes. Because the study included a small number of donors, the genetic and exposure-history diversity represented was limited.

Only one count was recorded for this clone. Its recognized antigen is unknown. No base-level quality is on record; no much larger clone is a single base apart. Other DNA sequences in this specimen translate into the identical CDR3. The donors were healthy, HIV-negative adults who had no recently reported acute infections or vaccinations. Only Caucasian adults living in Nashville, Tennessee, USA were represented among the donors. CD4+ T cells were enriched through magnetic negative selection, after which naive cells were positively selected on CD45RA and the remaining negative fraction served as the memory subset. Blood was collected by leukapheresis, and PBMCs were isolated by Ficoll-Histopaque density gradient centrifugation and then cryopreserved in liquid nitrogen vapor phase. Analytical flow cytometry was used to check the purity and quantity of each magnetically sorted T cell population. Each sorted fraction had its genomic DNA isolated and then quantified by UV absorbance on a Nanodrop 2000c.

V gives up 5 bases and J gives up 4 bases, and the segment between their germline ends measures 3 bases. From cysteine to phenylalanine, the CDR3 is 10 amino acids long. Just the 30-base CDR3 DNA is kept, in frame starting at base 1. The germline V gene (reference sequence) gives CDR1 as DFQATT and CDR2 as SNEGSKA. Using the deep immunoSEQ assay, TCR CDR3 regions were amplified from genomic DNA by multiplex PCR. Extracted genomic DNA from each cell subset was spread evenly across all wells of several immunoSEQ 96-well plates, with each plate serving as a replicate. Each replicate PCR for sorted subsets received around 200 ng genomic DNA, equal to 30,000 or so T cell genomes. The purified libraries were quantified using a Qubit 3.0 fluorometer, sized with a Bioanalyzer 2100, and then quantified again using the KAPA Library Quantification kit. Every immunoSEQ 96-well plate was sequenced on a dedicated single-read 150-cycle Illumina NextSeq 550 flow cell. The published analysis was carried out like this. Because the immunoSEQ output held only junctional sequences and lacked quality scores, the filtering could not match the filtering applied to full-length reads. To assign V/J genes and CDR3, sequences were annotated using PyIR, a Python wrapper for IgBLAST v1.9, with IMGT germline references. Reads with weak V/J assignments (E-value above 1e-6), missing CDR3, stop codons, out-of-frame junctions, or ambiguous translated residues were removed. V3J clonotypes were defined as sequences sharing the same inferred V gene, J gene, and CDR3 amino acid sequence. To compute the percentage overlap between repertoires, the number of shared unique clonotypes was divided by the size of the smaller repertoire. Richness of each repertoire was evaluated using RTK rarefaction, the Chao1 estimator, and Recon v2.1 estimates of unobserved clonotypes. Generation probabilities for all TCRbeta clonotypes obtained by the gDNA method from several donors were computed using OLGA. TCRdb re-hosts the immuneACCESS table, in-frame sequences only. Its copies lack some clones; in the studies checked, an unresolved V gene accounts for under half of them, and the cause for the rest is not known. That table is the source of V, J and clone size, and D and trimming were worked out from the DNA. The sample table records around 1.5 million clones; approximately 98% of these occur just once. 0.4% to 0.55% of the sample goes to the ten largest clones.

This TCR came from a man in his thirties or forties in good health. Sequenced material: naive CD4+ T cells sorted from blood. Reading the label with the study, this specimen's cell subset or site is: CD45RA+ positively selected. The rearrangement combines TRBV20-1 with TRBJ2-1; the D gene lacks a confident call. The CDR3 has the sequence CSALYNEQFF. The base sequence is TGCAGTGCTCTATACAATGAGCAGTTCTTC.